This T cell receptor beta chain was recorded in a study of blood T cell repertoires in COVID-19. Overall study context: Samples came from the United States, Italy and Spain, spanning acute and convalescent COVID-19. Sample material is recorded as cDNA or gDNA derived from T cells, B-cell-depleted T cells, or PBMCs.

This table comes from immunoSEQ multiplex PCR, and its TCRdb copy is limited to in-frame clones, with some not included. The top ten hold about 1% of the sample, which has about 100,000 clones, just over 90% seen once. CDR1 is KGHSH and CDR2 is LQKENI in the germline V gene. This CDR3 contains 14 residues. Trimming took 4 bases from V and 2 from J; bases not matched to a gene: 5. The gene calls are TRBV18 and TRBJ2-7; the match to TRBD2 covers 7 bases. The receptor's source is a man between 60 and 75 years old with acute or convalescent COVID-19. Specimen: peripheral blood. CDR3 in DNA: TGTGCCAGCTCACAAGGGACTACCACCTACGAGCAGTACTTC. It translates to CASSQGTTTYEQYF.